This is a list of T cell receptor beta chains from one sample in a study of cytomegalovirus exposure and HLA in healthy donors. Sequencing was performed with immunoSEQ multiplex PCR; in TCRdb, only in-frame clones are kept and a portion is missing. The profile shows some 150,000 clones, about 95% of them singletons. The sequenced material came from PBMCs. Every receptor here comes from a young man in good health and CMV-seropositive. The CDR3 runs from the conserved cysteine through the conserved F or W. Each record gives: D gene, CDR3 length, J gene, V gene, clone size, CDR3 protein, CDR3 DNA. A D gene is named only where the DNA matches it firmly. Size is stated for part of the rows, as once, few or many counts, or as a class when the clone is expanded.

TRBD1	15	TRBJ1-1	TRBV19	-	CASIKGGLANTEAFF	TGTGCCAGTATCAAAGGGGGCTTGGCGAACACTGAAGCTTTCTTT
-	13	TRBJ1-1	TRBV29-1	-	CSADRSMNTEAFF	TGCAGCGCAGACAGAAGTATGAACACTGAAGCTTTCTTT
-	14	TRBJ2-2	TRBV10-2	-	CAAGGTRDTGELFF	TGCGCCGCAGGGGGGACTAGGGACACCGGGGAGCTGTTTTTT
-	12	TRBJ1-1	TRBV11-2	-	CASSTRLGEAFF	TGTGCCAGCAGCACTAGACTCGGTGAAGCTTTCTTT
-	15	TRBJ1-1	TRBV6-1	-	CASSSAGTGGTEAFF	TGTGCCAGCAGTTCCGCCGGGACGGGGGGGACTGAAGCTTTCTTT
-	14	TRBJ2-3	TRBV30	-	CAWSVATIGDTQYF	TGTGCCTGGAGTGTCGCGACTATTGGAGATACGCAGTATTTT
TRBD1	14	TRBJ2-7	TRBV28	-	CASRTYRGDYEQYF	TGTGCCAGCAGAACCTACAGGGGGGACTACGAGCAGTACTTC
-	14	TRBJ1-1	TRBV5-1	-	CASSLVGRNTEAFF	TGCGCCAGCAGCTTGGTTGGGAGGAACACTGAAGCTTTCTTT
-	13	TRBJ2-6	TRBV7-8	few	CASSYSGANVLTF	TGTGCCAGCAGTTACTCTGGGGCCAACGTCCTGACTTTC
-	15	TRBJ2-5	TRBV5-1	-	CASSFVADLQETQYF	TGCGCCAGCAGCTTCGTAGCGGACCTACAAGAGACCCAGTACTTC
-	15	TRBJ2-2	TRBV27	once	CASSLLTANTGELFF	TGTGCCAGCAGTTTATTAACAGCGAACACCGGGGAGCTGTTTTTT
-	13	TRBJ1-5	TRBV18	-	CASSTGRSQPQHF	TGTGCCAGCTCAACCGGGAGGTCGCAGCCCCAGCATTTT
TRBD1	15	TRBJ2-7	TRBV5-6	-	CASSSRDRGSYEQYF	TGTGCCAGCAGCTCCCGGGACAGGGGCTCCTACGAGCAGTACTTC
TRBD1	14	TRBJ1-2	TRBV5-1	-	CASSSMQGDYGYTF	TGCGCCAGCAGCTCCATGCAGGGGGACTATGGCTACACCTTC
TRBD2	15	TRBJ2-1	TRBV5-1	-	CASSLGGTSPREQFF	TGCGCCAGCAGCTTGGGGGGGACTAGTCCGCGTGAGCAGTTCTTC
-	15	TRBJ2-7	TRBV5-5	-	CASSFEPGASYEQYF	TGTGCCAGCAGCTTCGAACCTGGAGCCTCCTACGAGCAGTACTTC
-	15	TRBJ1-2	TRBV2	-	CASTENWGRVGGYTF	TGTGCCAGCACCGAAAACTGGGGCAGGGTAGGCGGCTACACCTTC
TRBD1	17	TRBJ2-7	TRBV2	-	CASSGFGTGRGKDEQYF	TGTGCCAGCAGTGGATTTGGGACAGGACGTGGGAAGGACGAGCAGTACTTC
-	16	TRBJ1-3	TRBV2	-	CASSGWTPGSGNTIYF	TGTGCCAGCAGTGGCTGGACACCCGGCTCTGGAAACACCATATATTTT
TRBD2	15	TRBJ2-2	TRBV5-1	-	CASSLAAGSTGELFF	TGCGCCAGCAGCTTGGCAGCGGGAAGCACCGGGGAGCTGTTTTTT
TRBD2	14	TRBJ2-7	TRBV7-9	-	CATDPLAGADEQYF	TGTGCCACCGATCCTTTAGCGGGAGCGGACGAGCAGTACTTC
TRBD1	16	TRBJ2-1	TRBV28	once	CASTRTGASSYNEQFF	TGTGCCAGCACCAGGACAGGGGCGAGCTCCTACAATGAGCAGTTCTTC
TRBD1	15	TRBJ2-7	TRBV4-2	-	CASSQERTGYYEQYF	TGTGCCAGCAGCCAAGAGCGGACAGGCTACTACGAGCAGTACTTC
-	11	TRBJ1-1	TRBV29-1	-	CSGYRATEAFF	TGCAGCGGTTACAGGGCCACTGAAGCTTTCTTT
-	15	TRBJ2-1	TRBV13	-	CASSSASYGYNEQFF	TGTGCCAGCAGCTCAGCTAGCTATGGCTACAATGAGCAGTTCTTC
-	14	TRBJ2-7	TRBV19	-	CASSTQDSSYEQYF	TGTGCCAGTAGTACCCAGGACAGCTCCTACGAGCAGTACTTC
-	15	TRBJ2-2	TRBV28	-	CASSELPGTTGELFF	TGTGCCAGCAGCGAACTCCCGGGTACCACCGGGGAGCTGTTTTTT
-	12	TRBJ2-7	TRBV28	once	CASSRRAWEQYF	TGTGCCAGCAGTCGGAGGGCGTGGGAGCAGTACTTC
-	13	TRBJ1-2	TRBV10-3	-	CAISRDIGYGYTF	TGTGCCATCAGCCGGGACATAGGCTATGGCTACACCTTC
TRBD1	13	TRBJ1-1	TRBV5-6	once	CASSRIVGQEAFF	TGTGCCAGCAGCAGGATAGTGGGACAGGAAGCTTTCTTT
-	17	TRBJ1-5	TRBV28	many	CASRGGIGADRNQPQHF	TGTGCCAGCAGAGGCGGGATAGGAGCTGATCGCAATCAGCCCCAGCATTTT
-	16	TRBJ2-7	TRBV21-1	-	CASTREGTGGLYEQYF	TGTGCCAGCACCAGAGAGGGGACAGGAGGTCTCTACGAGCAGTACTTC
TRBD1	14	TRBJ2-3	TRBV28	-	CASSRDRGTDTQYF	TGTGCCAGCAGCCGGGACAGGGGCACAGATACGCAGTATTTT
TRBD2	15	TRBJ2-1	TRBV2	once	CASRPLAEAYNEQFF	TGTGCCAGCAGACCACTAGCGGAAGCTTACAATGAGCAGTTCTTC
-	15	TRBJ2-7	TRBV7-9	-	CASSRRTRTSYEQYF	TGTGCCAGCAGCCGCCGGACGAGGACTTCCTACGAGCAGTACTTC
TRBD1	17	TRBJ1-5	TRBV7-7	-	CASSPGTGGEVSQPQHF	TGTGCTAGCAGCCCCGGGACAGGGGGCGAAGTTAGTCAGCCCCAGCATTTT
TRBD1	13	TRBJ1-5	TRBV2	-	CASRGQSNQPQHF	TGTGCCAGCAGGGGACAGTCTAATCAGCCCCAGCATTTT
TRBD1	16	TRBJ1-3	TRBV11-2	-	CASSSLPGQGGNTIYF	TGTGCCAGCAGCTCCCTCCCGGGACAGGGGGGAAACACCATATATTTT
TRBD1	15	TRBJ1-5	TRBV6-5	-	CASSRDRGNDQPQHF	TGTGCCAGCAGCAGAGACAGGGGGAACGATCAGCCCCAGCATTTT
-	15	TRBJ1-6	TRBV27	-	CASSPTVNYYSPLHF	TGTGCCAGCAGTCCGACAGTCAACTACTATTCACCCCTCCACTTT
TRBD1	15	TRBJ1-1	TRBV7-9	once	CASSPRQGKNTEAFF	TGTGCCAGCAGCCCCCGACAGGGTAAGAACACTGAAGCTTTCTTT
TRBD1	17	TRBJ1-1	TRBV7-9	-	CASSPGTGARMNTEAFF	TGTGCCAGCAGCCCTGGGACAGGGGCAAGGATGAACACTGAAGCTTTCTTT
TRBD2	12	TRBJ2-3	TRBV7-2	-	CASSEDSGSVTF	TGTGCCAGCAGCGAGGATAGCGGGAGTGTCACTTTT
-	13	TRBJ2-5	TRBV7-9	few	CASSLLQQETQYF	TGTGCCAGCAGCTTACTCCAGCAAGAGACCCAGTACTTC
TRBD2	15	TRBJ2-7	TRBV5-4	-	CASSSRLAADYEQYF	TGTGCCAGCAGCTCCCGACTAGCGGCAGACTACGAGCAGTACTTC
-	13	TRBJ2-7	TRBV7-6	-	CASSPGGSYEQYF	TGTGCCAGCAGCCCGGGTGGGTCCTACGAGCAGTACTTC